This TCR beta chain was recorded in a study of control samples from healthy donors and cancer patients. Remarks on this clone: Other nucleotide sequences in the sample specify the same CDR3.

Sequenced by immunoSEQ multiplex PCR; TCRdb stores in-frame clones only, minus some. The repertoire holds about 94,000 clones, with 90% as singletons. In germline, CDR1 is MNHNS, CDR2 SASEGT. V gave up 0 bases and J gave up 0 bases, with 5 bases separating them. The CDR3 loop spans 14 amino acids. The sample taken for sequencing was blood. This TCR was recovered from a woman aged 18-35 years in good health. The rearrangement links TRBV6-1 to TRBJ1-2; unclear D gene. The CDR3 coding sequence is TGTGCCAGCAGTGAAGCGCGTGCTAACTATGGCTACACCTTC. Protein product: CASSEARANYGYTF.